This TCR beta chain was profiled in a study of spatial heterogeneity in lung cancer. On the study more broadly: Alpha-chain sequences were consistently detected less often than beta-chain sequences.

Time point defined: sample taken at primary tumor resection. Samples were obtained from 65 to 80 donors, all untreated early-stage non-small cell lung cancer patients. TCR cDNA molecules were tagged individually, and each one carried a unique molecular identifier. TCRdb redid the calling of the 5' RACE reads with MiXCR, one entry per CDR3 protein. Altogether roughly 9,800 distinct CDR3 sequences are present, about an eighth being singletons, with the ten largest covering around 13%. This clonotype was counted at least ten times. Its specificity is not known. Study observations and caveats: Alpha and beta chain coverage of tumor T cells was estimated at about 7.6% and 13%, respectively. One measure, the expanded intratumoral alpha and beta TCR count, tracked tumor mutation counts.

The TCR sequence derives from a female donor with early-stage non-small cell lung cancer. Sequenced here: lung tumor tissue, sampled at surgery.

CDR3 bases: TGCGCCAGCAGCTTGGAAACCGGGACAAAGTACTTC. Encoded protein: CASSLETGTKYF. The chain couples TRBV5-1 to TRBJ2-7; the D gene is possibly TRBD1 (6 bases). Germline V gene sequence: CDR1 SGHRS, CDR2 YFSETQ. The CDR3 contains 12 residues. V lost 0 bases, J lost 11 bases, and 12 bases lay in between.